This T cell receptor (beta chain) originates from a study of shared clonotypes between healthy human individuals (dated by TCRdb to the early 2020s). Looking at the study overall: A few men and two women, aged 18 to 49 years, made up the cohort. Each donor's leukapheresis produced roughly between roughly 0.85 and 10 billion PBMCs. Libraries were prepared and TCR repertoires were sequenced by different laboratories using diverse techniques, in order to increase sequencing depth and limit assay-specific biases. To estimate repertoire size and how much clonotypes are shared between individuals, the study performed deep sequencing of blood TCR repertoires from a few healthy adults. For each donor, three plates each were used for CD4 naive and CD4 memory, two plates were used for CD8 naive, and one plate was used for CD8 memory. Study-wide conclusions, independent of this receptor: Pairwise subsampling indicated that sequencing depth was expected to affect the degree of clonotype sharing among donors. Sampling was restricted to blood, and TCR repertoires in tissues likely differ from the TCR repertoires found in blood. Even with the large sequencing depth, rarefaction of the sorted-subset datasets indicated that sequencing was incomplete. Naive subsets generally had larger estimated clonotype richness than memory subsets. Clonotypes shared by all four sorted-subset donors showed higher generation probabilities than non-shared clonotypes. The small number of donors limited the genetic and exposure-history diversity represented. When several donors were compared, the shared fraction of clonotypes was about 5.2% for naive CD4, about 4% for naive CD8, 2% to 2.5% for memory CD4, and roughly 0.4% for memory CD8.

TCR CDR3 regions were amplified from genomic DNA by multiplex PCR using the deep immunoSEQ assay. Extracted genomic DNA from each cell subset was spread evenly across all wells of several immunoSEQ 96-well plates, with each plate serving as a replicate. For sorted subsets, approximately 210 ng genomic DNA, equal to about 30,000 T cell genomes, was loaded into each replicate PCR. Purified libraries were measured with a Qubit 3.0 fluorometer, size-checked on a Bioanalyzer 2100, and measured again with the KAPA Library Quantification kit. Every immunoSEQ 96-well plate was sequenced on a separate single-read 150-cycle Illumina NextSeq 550 flow cell. The authors' pipeline ran thus. The immunoSEQ output contained only junctional sequences without quality scores, so filtering could not match that applied to full-length reads. To assign V/J genes and CDR3, sequences were annotated using PyIR, a Python wrapper for IgBLAST v1.9, with IMGT germline references. Reads with weak V/J assignments (E-value above 1e-6), missing CDR3, stop codons, out-of-frame junctions, or ambiguous translated residues were removed. V3J clonotypes were defined by identical inferred V gene, J gene, and CDR3 amino acid sequence. Percentage overlap between repertoires was computed as shared unique clonotypes divided by the size of the smaller repertoire. RTK rarefaction, the Chao1 estimator, and Recon v2.1 estimates of unobserved clonotypes were used to assess repertoire richness. Generation probabilities were computed with OLGA for all TCRbeta clonotypes obtained by the gDNA method from several donors. Imported from immuneACCESS, the table was reduced by TCRdb to in-frame sequences with V and J called. These copies leave out some clones; in studies compared against another copy, an unresolved V gene accounts for under half, and the cause of the remainder is not known. V and J calls plus clone size are reproduced from that table; the DNA served to infer D and trimming. Recorded for this sample are about 690,000 clones; roughly 87% of them occurred a single time. Of the sample, 34% is held by the ten largest clones.

The CDR3, cysteine through phenylalanine, is 14 amino acids long. The kept DNA is CDR3 alone, 42 bases in frame from the first base. Based on the germline V gene (reference sequence), the CDR1 and CDR2 sequences are MNHEY and SMNVEV. Trimming removed 2 bases from V and 4 bases from J, leaving 8 bases between the germline ends. This clone was detected a few times. Its antigen remains unidentified. Per-base quality was not reported, and no clone a single base away is much larger than it. The donors were healthy, HIV-negative adults with no recently reported acute infections or vaccinations. Only Caucasian adults living in Nashville, Tennessee, USA were represented among the donors. CD8 memory samples were composed of magnetically selected CD45RO+ cells combined with CCR7-negative CD45RA+ effector memory (TemRA) cells. Blood was collected by leukapheresis, and PBMCs were isolated by Ficoll-Histopaque density gradient centrifugation and then cryopreserved in liquid nitrogen vapor phase. Analytical flow cytometry was used to check the purity and quantity of every magnetically sorted T cell population. From each sorted fraction, genomic DNA was isolated and quantified by UV absorbance on a Nanodrop 2000c.

In this chain, TRBV27 is recombined with TRBJ1-4; the D gene cannot be named for sure. The sample was memory CD8+ T cells from PBMCs. According to the study, the label for this sample's cell subset or site signals: CD45RO+ cells pooled with CCR7-negative TemRA cells. This TCR was sampled from a man aged 18 to 29 in good health. Some clones in this sample may be carry-over from other donors' samples. The sequence in DNA is TGTGCCAGCAGTTTAAGCGGGTTTAATGAAAAACTGTTTTTT. Translated, this is CASSLSGFNEKLFF. Beyond the CDR3, the reference TRBV27 and TRBJ1-4 genes provide the residues; the full variable domain reads: EAQVTQNPRYLITVTGKKLTVTCSQNMNHEYMSWYRQDPGLGLRQIYYSMNVEVTDKGDVPEGYKVSRKEKRNFPLILESPSPNQTSLYFCASSLSGFNEKLFFGSGTQLSVL.